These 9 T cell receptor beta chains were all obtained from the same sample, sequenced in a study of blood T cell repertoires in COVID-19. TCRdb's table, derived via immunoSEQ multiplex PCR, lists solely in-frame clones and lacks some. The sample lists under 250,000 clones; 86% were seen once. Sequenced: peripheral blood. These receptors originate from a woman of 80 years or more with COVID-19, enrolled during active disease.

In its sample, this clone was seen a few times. CDR3 sequence: CASSLAGGRLNTEAFF. In nucleotides, the CDR3 is TGTGCCAGCAGTCTCGCGGGCGGACGGCTAAACACTGAAGCTTTCTTT. This chain connects TRBV2 to TRBJ1-1; D not resolved. V was cut by 5 bases and J by 2 bases, with 18 bases left in between. The length of the CDR3 is 16 residues. Germline V gene lookup returns CDR1 SNHLY and CDR2 FYNNEI.

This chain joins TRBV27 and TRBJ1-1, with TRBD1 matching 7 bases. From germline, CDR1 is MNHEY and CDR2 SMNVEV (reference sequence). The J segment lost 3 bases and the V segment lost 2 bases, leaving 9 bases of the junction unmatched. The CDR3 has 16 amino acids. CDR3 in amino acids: CASSLHNRGVYTEAFF. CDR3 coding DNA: TGTGCCAGCAGTTTACATAACAGGGGCGTTTACACTGAAGCTTTCTTT.

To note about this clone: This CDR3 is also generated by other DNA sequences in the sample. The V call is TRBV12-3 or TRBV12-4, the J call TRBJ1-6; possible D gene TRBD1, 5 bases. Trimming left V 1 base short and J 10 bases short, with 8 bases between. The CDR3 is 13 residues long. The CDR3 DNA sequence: TGTGCCAGCAGTTTAGGGGGCGACTCACCCCTCCACTTT. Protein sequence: CASSLGGDSPLHF.

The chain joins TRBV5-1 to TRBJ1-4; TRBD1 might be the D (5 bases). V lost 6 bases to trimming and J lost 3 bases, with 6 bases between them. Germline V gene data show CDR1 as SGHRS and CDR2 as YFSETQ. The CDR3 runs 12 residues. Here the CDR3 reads CASKGSNEKLFF. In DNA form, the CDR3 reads TGCGCCAGCAAGGGGTCTAATGAAAAACTGTTTTTT.

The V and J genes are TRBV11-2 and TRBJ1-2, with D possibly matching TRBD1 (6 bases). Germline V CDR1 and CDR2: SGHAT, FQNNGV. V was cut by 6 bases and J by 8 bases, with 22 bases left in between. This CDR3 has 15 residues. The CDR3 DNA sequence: TGTGCCAGCAGTCCTATGGGGTCAGGGGCCAACGGCTACACCTTC. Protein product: CASSPMGSGANGYTF.

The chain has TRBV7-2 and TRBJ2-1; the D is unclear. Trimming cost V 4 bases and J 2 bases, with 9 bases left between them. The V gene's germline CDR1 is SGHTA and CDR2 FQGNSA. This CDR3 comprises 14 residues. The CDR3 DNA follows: TGTGCCAGCAGCTCGAGGCCAGCCTACAATGAGCAGTTCTTC. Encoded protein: CASSSRPAYNEQFF.

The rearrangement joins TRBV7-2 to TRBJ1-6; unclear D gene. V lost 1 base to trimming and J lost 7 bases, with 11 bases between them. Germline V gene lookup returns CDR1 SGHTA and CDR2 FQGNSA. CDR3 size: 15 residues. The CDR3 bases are TGTGCCAGCAGCTTAGTATCAGGTGGGAATTCACCCCTCCACTTT. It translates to CASSLVSGGNSPLHF.

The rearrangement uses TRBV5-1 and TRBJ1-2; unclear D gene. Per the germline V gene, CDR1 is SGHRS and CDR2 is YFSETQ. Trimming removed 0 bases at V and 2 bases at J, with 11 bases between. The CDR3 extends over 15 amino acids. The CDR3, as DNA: TGCGCCAGCAGCTTGGTAGGAGGCCCCAACTATGGCTACACCTTC. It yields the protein CASSLVGGPNYGYTF.

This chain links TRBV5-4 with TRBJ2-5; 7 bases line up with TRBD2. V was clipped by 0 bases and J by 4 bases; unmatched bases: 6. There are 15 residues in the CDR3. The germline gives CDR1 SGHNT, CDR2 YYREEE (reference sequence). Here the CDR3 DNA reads TGTGCCAGCAGCTTGGGCGGGGGAGTTGGAGAGACCCAGTACTTC. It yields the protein CASSLGGGVGETQYF.